The rows below give T cell receptor beta chains drawn from one sample of a study of control samples from healthy donors and cancer patients. The data were produced by immunoSEQ multiplex PCR, yet TCRdb's version contains in-frame clones alone and is incomplete. The sample records some 200,000 clones, roughly 94% being singletons. Sequencing used blood. Receptors were obtained from a man in his forties or fifties in good health. Each CDR3 is given with its conserved first and last residue. A D gene is named only where the DNA matches it firmly. Part of the rows lack a size; the others show once, few, many or a class for expanded clones.

v_call: TRBV27
cdr3_length: 13
d_call: TRBD1
j_call: TRBJ1-5
clone_size: .
cdr3_nt: TGTGCCAGCAGTTTGGACAGGGTTCGGCCCCAGCATTTT
cdr3_aa: CASSLDRVRPQHF

v_call: TRBV7-5
cdr3_length: 15
d_call: .
j_call: TRBJ1-2
clone_size: .
cdr3_nt: TGTGTCAGAAGCTCACCCCAGCGGTCTAACTATGGCTACACCTTC
cdr3_aa: CVRSSPQRSNYGYTF

v_call: TRBV5-1
cdr3_length: 14
d_call: TRBD1
j_call: TRBJ2-1
clone_size: .
cdr3_nt: TGCGCCAGCTCCCGGGACAGGGGTCTGGATGAGCAGTTCTTC
cdr3_aa: CASSRDRGLDEQFF

v_call: TRBV6-4
cdr3_length: 14
d_call: .
j_call: TRBJ1-2
clone_size: .
cdr3_nt: TGTGCCAGCAAATTACAGCCCCTATCTGATGGCTACACCTTC
cdr3_aa: CASKLQPLSDGYTF

v_call: TRBV6-1
cdr3_length: 15
d_call: .
j_call: TRBJ1-2
clone_size: once
cdr3_nt: TGTGCCAGCAGTGACCGGGGACGGATTAACTATGGCTACACCTTC
cdr3_aa: CASSDRGRINYGYTF

v_call: TRBV10-2
cdr3_length: 15
d_call: TRBD2
j_call: TRBJ2-1
clone_size: .
cdr3_nt: TGCGCCACTATGGGACTAGCGGGGGAGTACAATGAGCAGTTCTTC
cdr3_aa: CATMGLAGEYNEQFF

v_call: TRBV6-5
cdr3_length: 15
d_call: TRBD1
j_call: TRBJ2-5
clone_size: .
cdr3_nt: TGTGCCAGCAGGGATGGGGGACAGATACAAGAGACCCAGTACTTC
cdr3_aa: CASRDGGQIQETQYF

v_call: TRBV9
cdr3_length: 15
d_call: .
j_call: TRBJ1-5
clone_size: .
cdr3_nt: TGTGCCAGCAGCGTAGGGGCAGAGTCCAATCAGCCCCAGCATTTT
cdr3_aa: CASSVGAESNQPQHF

v_call: TRBV6-5
cdr3_length: 15
d_call: .
j_call: TRBJ1-4
clone_size: .
cdr3_nt: TGTGCCAGCAGTTACCGGGGGGGCTCGAATGAAAAACTGTTTTTT
cdr3_aa: CASSYRGGSNEKLFF

v_call: TRBV5-4
cdr3_length: 13
d_call: .
j_call: TRBJ1-6
clone_size: once
cdr3_nt: TGTGCCGGCCAGAGGGTGGAAGATTCACCCCTCCACTTT
cdr3_aa: CAGQRVEDSPLHF

v_call: TRBV15
cdr3_length: 14
d_call: .
j_call: TRBJ2-1
clone_size: .
cdr3_nt: TGTGCCACCAGCAGAGGGGAAGAGTACAATGAGCAGTTCTTC
cdr3_aa: CATSRGEEYNEQFF

v_call: TRBV27
cdr3_length: 16
d_call: .
j_call: TRBJ1-5
clone_size: .
cdr3_nt: TGTGCCAGCAGTCCACTCGGGGGGCCCCCAGGTCAGCCCCAGCATTTT
cdr3_aa: CASSPLGGPPGQPQHF

v_call: TRBV6-6
cdr3_length: 13
d_call: .
j_call: TRBJ1-1
clone_size: .
cdr3_nt: TGTGCCAGCAGTCACCAGGGGCCAGCGGAAGCTTTCTTT
cdr3_aa: CASSHQGPAEAFF

v_call: TRBV5-4
cdr3_length: 14
d_call: TRBD1
j_call: TRBJ1-3
clone_size: .
cdr3_nt: TGTGCCAGCAGCTTGGCAGGGGGCGGAAACACCATATATTTT
cdr3_aa: CASSLAGGGNTIYF

v_call: TRBV9
cdr3_length: 15
d_call: .
j_call: TRBJ2-3
clone_size: .
cdr3_nt: TGTGCCAGCAGCGTAGGCAGCCTGAGCACAGATACGCAGTATTTT
cdr3_aa: CASSVGSLSTDTQYF

v_call: TRBV12-3/TRBV12-4
cdr3_length: 13
d_call: .
j_call: TRBJ2-7
clone_size: .
cdr3_nt: TGTGCCAGCAGTTTGAGCGGAATCTACGAGCAGTACTTC
cdr3_aa: CASSLSGIYEQYF

v_call: TRBV19
cdr3_length: 15
d_call: TRBD2
j_call: TRBJ2-1
clone_size: .
cdr3_nt: TGTGCCAGTAGTCGGGGACTAGCGGGGATACGTGAGCAGTTCTTC
cdr3_aa: CASSRGLAGIREQFF

v_call: TRBV5-1
cdr3_length: 14
d_call: TRBD1
j_call: TRBJ1-1
clone_size: .
cdr3_nt: TGCGCCAGCCAAGGGGGCACAGGGGCCACTGAAGCTTTCTTT
cdr3_aa: CASQGGTGATEAFF

v_call: TRBV11-3
cdr3_length: 16
d_call: TRBD1
j_call: TRBJ2-6
clone_size: .
cdr3_nt: TGTGCCAGCAGCGGCAGGGGGCCGACTGGGGCCAACGTCCTGACTTTC
cdr3_aa: CASSGRGPTGANVLTF

v_call: TRBV7-2
cdr3_length: 15
d_call: .
j_call: TRBJ1-2
clone_size: .
cdr3_nt: TGTGCCAGCAGTGACAGCAGCAGGGGCGGCTATGGCTACACCTTC
cdr3_aa: CASSDSSRGGYGYTF

v_call: TRBV28
cdr3_length: 14
d_call: .
j_call: TRBJ1-2
clone_size: few
cdr3_nt: TGTGCCAGCAGTGGCCCGGAGTCAGTCTATGGCTACACCTTC
cdr3_aa: CASSGPESVYGYTF

v_call: TRBV7-6
cdr3_length: 18
d_call: TRBD2
j_call: TRBJ2-1
clone_size: .
cdr3_nt: TGTGCCAGCAGCATATCCCCACTAGCGCAGAGCTCCTACAATGAGCAGTTCTTC
cdr3_aa: CASSISPLAQSSYNEQFF

v_call: TRBV5-8
cdr3_length: 16
d_call: .
j_call: TRBJ2-3
clone_size: .
cdr3_nt: TGTGCCAGCAGCTTTCTTTCCGGGACTCCACAAGATACGCAGTATTTT
cdr3_aa: CASSFLSGTPQDTQYF

v_call: TRBV30
cdr3_length: 14
d_call: TRBD1
j_call: TRBJ1-2
clone_size: .
cdr3_nt: TGTGCCTGGTTCCCGAAGGGGGCAGGCCCTGGCTACACCTTC
cdr3_aa: CAWFPKGAGPGYTF

v_call: TRBV5-1
cdr3_length: 17
d_call: TRBD1
j_call: TRBJ1-2
clone_size: .
cdr3_nt: TGCGCCAGCAGCTTTGGGACAGGGGTGAGGACTAACTATGGCTACACCTTC
cdr3_aa: CASSFGTGVRTNYGYTF

v_call: TRBV21-1
cdr3_length: 14
d_call: .
j_call: TRBJ1-1
clone_size: .
cdr3_nt: TGTGCCAGCAGCAAACCCCGGGACGACACTGAAGCTTTCTTT
cdr3_aa: CASSKPRDDTEAFF